The clone carrying this T cell receptor beta chain was detected many times. The antigen remains undetermined. These data originate in a study of T cells in Graves' hyperthyroidism and ophthalmopathy. Study findings and constraints: Appearing also in blood were most of the thyroid clonotypes expanded above 0.001. Ophthalmopathy could be told apart from stable hyperthyroidism with a 13 V-J model.

Graves' hyperthyroidism showing no ophthalmopathy progression within 18 months was considered stable. Amplified regions were TCR beta CDR3 sequences from RNA transcripts. The TCR CDR3 was amplified in a first-round RT-PCR using the HTBI primer set. TCRdb reprocessed the multiplex PCR reads via MiXCR and lists one record per CDR3 protein. The sample includes about 290,000 distinct CDR3 sequences, around a sixth seen only once; the top ten take roughly 33%. The germline V gene has CDR1 SEHNR and CDR2 FQNEAQ (reference sequence). The V gene lost 10 bases and the J gene lost 1 base, with 14 bases spanning the gap. The length of the CDR3 is 13 residues.

The sample comprised blood. V gene TRBV7-9 combines with J gene TRBJ2-7; tentatively, D is TRBD2 (6 bases). The receptor comes from a man aged 25-45 years with Graves' hyperthyroidism. This CDR3 reads CATRPGTSYEQYF. CDR3 DNA sequence: TGTGCCACCCGTCCCGGGACTTCCTACGAGCAGTACTTC.